A selection of T cell receptor beta chains follows, all from one sample in a study of blood T cell repertoires in COVID-19. Assay: immunoSEQ multiplex PCR; the TCRdb copy retains only in-frame clones and omits some. The sample lists roughly 520,000 clones; roughly 90% were seen once. Input material: PBMCs or T cells enriched from blood (not recorded which). These receptors came from a middle-aged woman who had recovered from COVID-19. CDR3s include the opening cysteine and the closing phenylalanine or tryptophan. A D gene is named only where the DNA matches it firmly. For some rows the clone size is stated as once, few or many, or as a class when expanded; others skip it.

V gene	D gene	clone size	J gene	CDR3 protein	CDR3 DNA
TRBV7-9	.	once	TRBJ2-2	CASSLGRVRGSGELFF	TGTGCCAGCAGCTTAGGCCGCGTACGAGGGTCCGGGGAGCTGTTTTTT
TRBV12-5	TRBD2	.	TRBJ2-1	CASGLGLAGSGSYNEQFF	TGTGCTAGTGGTTTGGGACTAGCGGGGTCCGGGTCCTACAATGAGCAGTTCTTC
TRBV3-1/TRBV3-2	.	few	TRBJ2-2	CASSLRSRGLAGELFF	TGTGCCAGCAGCCTGCGGTCAAGAGGGCTTGCCGGGGAGCTGTTTTTT
TRBV6-1	TRBD1	.	TRBJ1-5	CASSEQGTDNQPQHF	TGTGCCAGCAGTGAACAAGGGACAGACAATCAGCCCCAGCATTTT
TRBV5-1	.	few	TRBJ1-1	CASRKKGDTEAFF	TGCGCCAGCCGCAAGAAAGGGGACACTGAAGCTTTCTTT
TRBV2	.	.	TRBJ1-2	CASSLVQGSANGYTF	TGTGCCAGCAGCCTTGTACAGGGAAGCGCTAATGGCTACACCTTC
TRBV10-3	.	.	TRBJ1-1	CAIRSMNTEAFF	TGTGCCATCAGAAGCATGAACACTGAAGCTTTCTTT
TRBV6-4	.	.	TRBJ2-3	CASSEQTGTDTQYF	TGTGCCAGCAGTGAACAAACAGGGACGGATACGCAGTATTTT
TRBV19	.	.	TRBJ2-7	CASSITGSFGYEQYF	TGTGCCAGTAGTATAACAGGGAGTTTCGGGTACGAGCAGTACTTC
TRBV6-5	TRBD1	once	TRBJ1-5	CASSRQGVGNQPQHF	TGTGCCAGCAGTAGACAGGGGGTTGGCAATCAGCCCCAGCATTTT
TRBV14	.	.	TRBJ2-1	CASSLGVYNEQFF	TGTGCCAGCAGCCTCGGGGTTTACAATGAGCAGTTCTTC
TRBV30	.	.	TRBJ1-2	CAWSPVYGYTF	TGTGCCTGGAGTCCAGTCTATGGCTACACCTTC
TRBV19	.	.	TRBJ1-2	CASSIGGYQPPVYGYTF	TGTGCCAGTAGTATCGGGGGTTACCAACCCCCCGTCTATGGCTACACCTTC
TRBV11-2	TRBD2	.	TRBJ2-1	CASSSTVAGGEQFF	TGTGCCAGCAGCTCCACGGTCGCGGGGGGTGAGCAGTTCTTC
TRBV18	TRBD2	once	TRBJ2-1	CASSLPGTSGSSEQFF	TGTGCCAGCTCCCTTCCCGGGACTAGCGGGAGCAGTGAGCAGTTCTTC
TRBV28	TRBD2	.	TRBJ2-3	CASSSNPLAGGPSDTQYF	TGTGCCAGCAGCTCAAATCCCCTAGCGGGAGGGCCATCAGATACGCAGTATTTT
TRBV10-2	TRBD1	.	TRBJ1-4	CASSELRGRGEKLFF	TGCGCCAGCAGTGAGCTGAGGGGGCGGGGTGAAAAACTGTTTTTT
TRBV12-3/TRBV12-4	.	.	TRBJ1-5	CASSLVSTPQHF	TGTGCCAGCAGTTTGGTCTCTACGCCCCAGCATTTT
TRBV9	TRBD2	.	TRBJ2-1	CASSVGTNSYNEQFF	TGTGCCAGCAGCGTGGGGACTAACTCCTACAATGAGCAGTTCTTC
TRBV6-5	TRBD2	.	TRBJ2-5	CASREGGRGTQYF	TGTGCCAGCCGGGAGGGGGGCCGCGGGACCCAGTACTTC
TRBV4-1	TRBD1	.	TRBJ2-4	CASSQDQAGTGTRDIQYF	TGCGCCAGCAGCCAAGACCAGGCCGGGACAGGGACCCGAGACATTCAGTACTTC
TRBV5-4	TRBD1	.	TRBJ2-1	CASSFPGQGAVEQFF	TGTGCCAGCAGCTTCCCGGGACAGGGTGCTGTTGAGCAGTTCTTC
TRBV6-2/TRBV6-3	.	.	TRBJ2-7	CASSFGESYEQYF	TGTGCCAGCAGTTTCGGGGAGTCCTACGAGCAGTACTTC
TRBV2	TRBD1	.	TRBJ2-1	CASRDRGSYNEQFF	TGTGCCAGCAGGGACAGGGGATCCTACAATGAGCAGTTCTTC
TRBV4-3	.	.	TRBJ1-2	CASSQVPPGSYGYTF	TGCGCCAGCAGCCAAGTTCCGCCAGGCAGCTATGGCTACACCTTC
TRBV24-1	.	.	TRBJ2-1	CATSGPAGQLSSYNEQFF	TGTGCCACCAGTGGGCCAGCGGGTCAACTCAGCTCCTACAATGAGCAGTTCTTC
TRBV2	TRBD1	once	TRBJ2-5	CASSEGRQGVGQETQYF	TGTGCCAGCAGTGAAGGGAGACAGGGTGTAGGCCAAGAGACCCAGTACTTC
TRBV7-8	.	.	TRBJ2-1	CASSGGDEQFF	TGTGCCAGCAGCGGGGGCGATGAGCAGTTCTTC